Below, one TCR beta chain is given with its context. The antigen remains unidentified. CDR3 length equals 15 residues. J lost 6 bases, V lost 6 bases, and 7 bases had no gene match. From germline, CDR1 is SGDLS and CDR2 YYNGEE. A multiplex PCR was run with 60 Vbeta primers and 13 Jbeta primers. Clones were sequenced by immunoSEQ multiplex PCR, and TCRdb holds only the in-frame ones, with some missing. The data contain 160,000 or so clones, around 69% of them singletons. This entry is derived from a study of cytomegalovirus exposure and HLA in healthy donors. Findings of the study overall: In a later analysis, common viral pathogens appeared linked to several of the most significant clusters. Across HLA loci, a later analysis found differing TCR association rates, with DRB1 most and HLA-C fewest.

The specimen was PBMCs. The J gene is TRBJ2-3, the V gene TRBV9; 13 bases align to TRBD2. The TCR originated in a woman in her twenties or thirties in good health and CMV-seronegative. The CDR3 protein is CASTSGTSGKDTQYF. The CDR3 coding sequence is TGTGCCAGCACCTCCGGGACTAGCGGGAAGGATACGCAGTATTTT.